Following are 30 T cell receptor beta chains from one sample sequenced in a study of neurological immune-mediated disorders. TCRdb re-derived calls from the 5' RACE reads in MiXCR, one entry per CDR3 protein. Among about 82,000 distinct CDR3 sequences, 2% to 3% were seen once, and the ten largest hold roughly 1.1%. Source material: PBMCs. The source of these receptors is a woman aged 25 to 39 with multiple sclerosis.

This clonotype was recorded many times. This rearrangement joins TRBV12-3 or TRBV12-4 to TRBJ2-6; D may be TRBD2 (5 bases). V lost 5 bases and J 1 base, leaving 9 bases between the germline ends. CDR3 size: 15 residues. The DNA for the CDR3 is TGTGCCAGCAGTAAGGCGGGTTCTGGGGCCAACGTCCTGACTTTC. Translation: CASSKAGSGANVLTF.

This clonotype was counted many times. The rearrangement joins TRBV12-3 or TRBV12-4 to TRBJ1-1, with D unclear. Trimming shortened V by 3 bases and J by 3 bases, and 11 bases separated the two germline ends. The CDR3 loop spans 14 amino acids. CDR3 in DNA: TGTGCCAGCAGTTTCTGGGAGTCCGACACTGAAGCTTTCTTT. Protein sequence: CASSFWESDTEAFF.

This clonotype occurred many times. Sequence at one end of the junction differs from germline and may be a read error. This chain links TRBV7-8 with TRBJ2-2, with D hard to call. CDR3 length equals 15 residues. The germline CDR1 and CDR2 sequences are SGHVS and FQNEAQ. For the CDR3, the DNA is TGTGCCAGCAGTTCCCTTGACCGAAACATCGGGGAGCTGTTTTTT. Translation gives CASSSLDRNIGELFF.

This clonotype was detected ten times or more. The CDR3 is CASSSPSRGEDEKLFF. CDR3 DNA sequence: TGTGCCAGCAGCTCACCGTCCAGGGGAGAGGATGAAAAACTGTTTTTT. The rearrangement links TRBV5-6 to TRBJ1-4, with TRBD1 as a possible D gene (6 bases). The CDR3 is 16 residues long. Per germline, CDR1 SGHDT and CDR2 YYEEEE. V was pared by 3 bases and J by 6 bases, with 18 bases between.

This clonotype was recorded at least ten times. The CDR3 loop is CASSVAGSGTEAFF. The CDR3 region has the DNA TGTGCCAGCAGCGTAGCCGGGAGCGGGACTGAAGCTTTCTTT. This chain connects TRBV9 to TRBJ1-1; D unclear. The CDR3 consists of 14 residues. Germline V CDR1 and CDR2: SGDLS, YYNGEE. V was shortened by 0 bases and J by 5 bases, with 11 bases between the two germline ends. The variable domain in full, completed from reference TRBV9 and TRBJ1-1, reads DSGVTQTPKHLITATGQRVTLRCSPRSGDLSVYWYQQSLDQGLQFLIQYYNGEERAKGNILERFSAQQFPDLHSELNLSSLELGDSALYFCASSVAGSGTEAFFGQGTRLTVV.

This clonotype was counted at least ten times. The genes are TRBV5-1 and TRBJ2-6; possibly TRBD1 for D (5 bases). CDR3 length equals 16 residues. V lost 0 bases and J lost 0, with 7 bases in between. Germline CDR1 is SGHRS and CDR2 is YFSETQ. In DNA form, the CDR3 reads TGCGCCAGCAGCTTGGTGCAGGGCTCTGGGGCCAACGTCCTGACTTTC. This codes for CASSLVQGSGANVLTF.

The table lists this clonotype with many counts. The chain combines TRBV7-7 with TRBJ2-1; D might be TRBD1 (6 bases). Per germline, CDR1 SSHAT and CDR2 FNYEAQ (reference sequence). The CDR3 extends over 15 amino acids. V was pared by 1 base and J by 1 base, with 8 bases between. This CDR3 is CASSLGTDSYNEQFF. Written as DNA, the CDR3 is TGTGCCAGCAGCTTAGGGACAGATTCCTACAATGAGCAGTTCTTC.

Many counts were recorded for this clonotype. This chain links TRBV29-1 with TRBJ2-2; D possibly corresponds to TRBD2 (5 bases). V was trimmed by 6 bases and J by 0 bases, leaving 8 bases between them. The V gene's germline CDR1 is SQVTM and CDR2 ANQGSEA. This CDR3 comprises 13 residues. CDR3 loop: CSVGGPNTGELFF. In DNA form, the CDR3 reads TGCAGCGTCGGAGGACCGAACACCGGGGAGCTGTTTTTT.

This clonotype was counted many times. The genes are TRBV14 and TRBJ2-7; D is unclear. The CDR3 loop spans 13 amino acids. Germline V gene data show CDR1 as SGHDN and CDR2 as FVKESK. V lost 1 base and J lost 3, with 7 bases in between. CDR3 amino acids: CASSQVQDYEQYF. For the CDR3, the DNA is TGTGCCAGCAGCCAAGTTCAGGACTACGAGCAGTACTTC.

This clonotype came up many times. The chain recombines TRBV27 with TRBJ2-1; TRBD2 aligns across 8 bases. The CDR3 is 16 amino acids. J lost 2 bases, V lost 5 bases, and 8 bases had no gene match. Germline-derived CDR1 and CDR2 are MNHEY and SMNVEV (reference sequence). This chain's CDR3 is CASSIRGSGTYNEQFF. DNA for the CDR3: TGTGCCAGCAGTATCAGGGGTAGCGGGACCTACAATGAGCAGTTCTTC.

This clonotype was observed many times. This chain links TRBV4-3 with TRBJ2-2; D ambiguous. Trimming left V 0 bases short and J 2 bases short, with 4 bases between. CDR1 is LGHNA and CDR2 is YSLEER in the germline V gene. This CDR3 is 14 amino acids long. CDR3 sequence: CASSQDSNTGELFF. In DNA, the CDR3 is TGCGCCAGCAGCCAAGACTCAAACACCGGGGAGCTGTTTTTT.

This clonotype was picked up many times. The chain has TRBV7-2 and TRBJ2-7; D might be TRBD2 (6 bases). The CDR3 is 15 amino acids. Per the germline V gene, CDR1 is SGHTA and CDR2 is FQGNSA. V was shortened by 4 bases and J by 2 bases, with 15 bases between the two germline ends. The CDR3 nucleotides are TGTGCCAGCAGCTCCGGGAGTCGGGGACCCTACGAGCAGTACTTC. Residues: CASSSGSRGPYEQYF. Supplemented by reference TRBV7-2 and TRBJ2-7, the full variable domain reads GAGVSQSPSNKVTEKGKDVELRCDPISGHTALYWYRQSLGQGLEFLIYFQGNSAPDKSGLPSDRFSAERTGGSVSTLTIQRTQQEDSAVYLCASSSGSRGPYEQYFGPGTRLTVT.

This clonotype appeared many times. V gene TRBV7-9 combines with J gene TRBJ1-2; TRBD1 might be the D (6 bases). V dropped 1 base and J dropped 5 bases, with 14 bases sitting between them. Germline V gives CDR1 SEHNR, CDR2 FQNEAQ (reference sequence). This CDR3 has 15 amino acids. CDR3 sequence: CASSLGDILGYGYTF. The DNA for the CDR3 is TGTGCCAGCAGCTTAGGGGACATCTTGGGATATGGCTACACCTTC.

This clonotype was seen many times. V gene TRBV28 combines with J gene TRBJ1-5; 9 bases agree with TRBD1. J was trimmed by 5 bases and V by 7 bases; bases with no gene match: 24. Germline-derived CDR1 and CDR2 are MDHEN and SYDVKM. The CDR3 has 20 amino acids. The CDR3 loop is CASTTRIRYAGQGKDQPQHF. CDR3 sequence (DNA): TGTGCCAGCACCACCCGGATCCGGTATGCGGGACAGGGTAAAGATCAGCCCCAGCATTTT.

This clonotype was seen ten or more times. The chain combines TRBV27 with TRBJ1-2, with D tentatively TRBD1 (5 bases). The CDR3 length is 14 residues. Germline lookup yields CDR1 MNHEY and CDR2 SMNVEV (reference sequence). The V gene lost 6 bases and the J gene lost 6 bases, with 17 bases spanning the gap. The CDR3 protein is CASRGDWAGNGYTF. The CDR3 DNA reads TGTGCCAGCAGGGGGGACTGGGCGGGGAATGGCTACACCTTC.

This clonotype appeared many times. The chain carries TRBV27 and TRBJ1-1, with 7 bases lining up with TRBD1. The CDR3 loop spans 15 amino acids. CDR1 and CDR2 (germline): MNHEY, SMNVEV (reference sequence). With V trimmed by 5 bases and J by 6 bases, 12 bases remained unmatched. The CDR3 sequence is CASSNRQGGFSEAFF. The DNA of the CDR3 is TGTGCCAGCAGTAACCGACAGGGAGGGTTCTCTGAAGCTTTCTTT.

With respect to this clonotype: Possible read error: a much larger clone is one base away. The chain couples TRBV20-1 to TRBJ1-5, with TRBD1 identical over 7 bases. The CDR3 extends over 13 amino acids. Germline lookup yields CDR1 DFQATT and CDR2 SNEGSKA (reference sequence). Trimming removed 7 bases from V and 11 bases from J; junction bases left unmatched: 14. DNA of the CDR3: TGCAGTGAAGCAGGGGGGGGGCAATCAACCCAGCATTTT. Its protein product is CSEAGGGQSTQHF.

This clonotype was counted at least ten times. The junction differs from germline at one of its ends, possibly a read error. The rearrangement joins TRBV6-2 or TRBV6-3 to TRBJ1-5; weak D call: TRBD1 (6 bases). Germline CDR1 MNHEY, CDR2 SVGEGT. The CDR3 sequence is 20 residues long. CDR3 in DNA: TGTGCCAGCAGCTACTCCTCCCGGGGGCTCCAGGGGCTTGGTAATCAGCCCCAGCATTTT. Its protein product is CASSYSSRGLQGLGNQPQHF.

This clonotype was detected many times. The CDR3 sequence is CASSLEVGGDLNEQFF. The CDR3 bases are TGTGCCAGCAGCTTGGAGGTTGGGGGGGATCTGAATGAGCAGTTCTTC. This sequence joins TRBV5-8 and TRBJ2-1; 7 bases line up with TRBD2. Germline V gives CDR1 SGHTS, CDR2 YDEGEE. V was clipped by 0 bases and J by 7 bases; unmatched bases: 10. This CDR3 contains 16 residues.

The sample holds many counts of this clonotype. V and J are TRBV9 and TRBJ2-1; 13 bases agree with TRBD2. The germline V gene encodes CDR1 SGDLS and CDR2 YYNGEE. The CDR3 loop spans 15 amino acids. Trimming removed 4 bases from V and 7 bases from J; junction bases left unmatched: 5. The CDR3 region is CASSYGTSGTNEQFF. DNA of the CDR3: TGTGCCAGCAGCTACGGGACTAGCGGGACTAATGAGCAGTTCTTC.

The sample holds many counts of this clonotype. The J gene is TRBJ2-5, the V gene TRBV21-1. TRBV21-1 is a documented pseudogene. There are 13 residues in the CDR3. CDR3 coding DNA: TGTGCCAGCAGCAAAGGGGTGGGTGAGACCCAGTACTTC. It translates to CASSKGVGETQYF.

This clonotype has ten or more counts. In DNA form, the CDR3 reads TGTGCCAGCAGCCCCGGACAGGCAAACTATGGCTACACCTTC. Its protein product is CASSPGQANYGYTF. The chain combines TRBV14 with TRBJ1-2, with 7 bases matching TRBD1. V lost 4 bases, J lost 2 bases, and 4 bases stayed unmatched. Looked up from germline, CDR1 is SGHDN and CDR2 is FVKESK. The CDR3 has 14 residues.

This clonotype was counted many times. The CDR3 loop is CASGDYEQFF. The CDR3 bases are TGTGCCAGCGGCGACTATGAGCAGTTCTTC. This chain joins TRBV7-2 and TRBJ2-1; no reliable D call. Germline loops: CDR1 SGHTA, CDR2 FQGNSA. Between the trimmed V and J ends, which lost 8 bases and 8 bases, there was a span of 7 bases. CDR3 length: 10 amino acids.

This clonotype has a count of ten or more. The V call is TRBV6-2 or TRBV6-3, the J call TRBJ2-1; 8 bases are a match to TRBD2. The V gene's germline CDR1 is MNHEY and CDR2 SVGEGT. The J segment lost 5 bases and the V segment lost 2 bases, leaving 5 bases of the junction unmatched. This CDR3 comprises 15 residues. The CDR3 sequence: CASSYQGLDNNEQFF. DNA for the CDR3: TGTGCCAGCAGTTACCAGGGACTAGATAACAATGAGCAGTTCTTC.

This clonotype was seen repeatedly, ten times or more. The chain couples TRBV7-2 to TRBJ2-7; the match to TRBD2 covers 10 bases. CDR3 length: 16 amino acids. The germline V gene has CDR1 SGHTA and CDR2 FQGNSA. The V segment lost 5 bases and the J segment 0 bases; nucleotides outside the gene matches: 7. In DNA, the CDR3 is TGTGCCAGCAGCCTAACCGGGACTAGCGACTCCTACGAGCAGTACTTC. Residues: CASSLTGTSDSYEQYF.

This clonotype was seen ten or more times. This chain joins TRBV6-2 or TRBV6-3 and TRBJ2-7; TRBD2 matches at 8 bases. The germline V gene has CDR1 MNHEY and CDR2 SVGEGT. The CDR3 length is 15 residues. Germline trimming cut 2 bases from V and 4 bases from J; bases unmatched to any gene: 7. CDR3 sequence: CASSYGSGNRYEQYF. CDR3 in DNA: TGTGCCAGCAGTTACGGTAGCGGGAATCGGTACGAGCAGTACTTC.

This clonotype has ten or more counts. The chain links TRBV3-1 to TRBJ2-4, with D possibly being TRBD2 (6 bases). Trimming cost V 1 base and J 2 bases, with 9 bases left between them. Germline assignment: CDR1 LGHDT and CDR2 YNNKEL (reference sequence). The CDR3 contains 15 residues. CDR3 DNA: TGTGCCAGCAGCCAAGGGAGGGGCTCCAAAAACATTCAGTACTTC. Translation: CASSQGRGSKNIQYF. The full variable domain, in which reference TRBV3-1 and TRBJ2-4 provide the parts outside the CDR3, is DTAVSQTPKYLVTQMGNDKSIKCEQNLGHDTMYWYKQDSKKFLKIMFSYNNKELIINETVPNRFSPKSPDKAHLNLHINSLELGDSAVYFCASSQGRGSKNIQYFGAGTRLSVL.

This clonotype was observed at least ten times. The V call is TRBV28, the J call TRBJ2-2; D unclear. The CDR3 has 14 residues. Germline loops: CDR1 MDHEN, CDR2 SYDVKM. The V end was cut by 3 bases, the J end by 3 bases, with 8 bases between. CDR3 region: CASSFVVDTGELFF. The CDR3 DNA reads TGTGCCAGCAGTTTCGTCGTCGACACCGGGGAGCTGTTTTTT.

This clonotype was observed many times. The chain joins TRBV3-1 to TRBJ2-1, with D uncertain. CDR1 is LGHDT, CDR2 YNNKEL, per germline (reference sequence). The CDR3 sequence is 15 residues long. V was clipped by 1 base and J by 8 bases, with 15 bases between them. The CDR3 is CASSQVLGFSDEQFF. The CDR3 DNA sequence: TGTGCCAGCAGCCAAGTCTTAGGATTTTCTGATGAGCAGTTCTTC.

This clonotype was seen ten or more times. This chain joins TRBV5-1 and TRBJ2-2; 7 nucleotides line up with TRBD1. Germline V gene sequence: CDR1 SGHRS, CDR2 YFSETQ. With 7 bases clipped from V and 6 bases from J, the junction kept 21 bases outside the gene matches. There are 18 residues in the CDR3. The CDR3 is CASQSSLTRGRGPGELFF. CDR3 DNA sequence: TGCGCCAGCCAATCTTCTCTGACGAGGGGGCGCGGACCCGGGGAGCTGTTTTTT. The variable domain in full, with the rest retrieved from reference TRBV5-1 and TRBJ2-2, is KAGVTQTPRYLIKTRGQQVTLSCSPISGHRSVSWYQQTPGQGLQFLFEYFSETQRNKGNFPGRFSGRQFSNSRSEMNVSTLELGDSALYLCASQSSLTRGRGPGELFFGEGSRLTVL.